The entry below gives a single T cell receptor (beta chain) sequence along with its context. The clone's antigen remains unknown. Qualities for individual bases were not recorded, and no much larger clone is one base off. This sample is part of a study of CD8+CD57+ T cells in acquired aplastic anemia (dated by TCRdb to 2017 to 2018). Background on the whole study: Extracted DNA from sorted CD4+ and CD8+ cells averaged about 3 ug, ranging from roughly 0.17 to 27.4 ug. CD8+CD57+ expansion was defined as a frequency above the mean frequency observed in healthy subjects. What the work shows at the level of the full study, not this receptor alone: Patients and healthy controls showed no significant difference in CD8+ Simpson's diversity (P=0.060). Around 30 CD8+ CDR3 sequences were found to be shared between patients and controls, but these sequences appeared to be highly expressed in patients and within the immunodominant clones of the patients.

Patients chosen for sequencing had shown expansion of CD8+CD57+ cells by flow cytometry. Severe acquired aplastic anemia was diagnosed in all patients according to International Study of Aplastic Anemia and Agranulocytosis and Camitta criteria. No therapy had been received by the patients at the time of blood sampling. In the study, sorted CD4+ and CD8+ blood T cells from patients with severe aplastic anemia and from healthy subjects underwent deep sequencing of TCR repertoires. Patients were enrolled under clinicaltrials.gov protocols 00001620, 01623167, 00001397, 00071045, 00081523 and 00961064 in the USA. Ficoll-Paque density gradient centrifugation was used to isolate peripheral blood mononuclear cells. CD4+ and CD8+ T cells were sorted by FACS or magnetic beads before DNA extraction. Profiling of TCR beta VDJ combinations and CDR3 sequences used genomic DNA as the template. An Illumina HiSeq 2000 was used for TCR repertoire sequencing. In the source study's methods: TRBV/TRBJ rearrangement plots, CDR3 size and DJ length profiles, and Simpson's diversity index were used to evaluate the repertoires. The most abundant DNA sequence in the deep sequencing data was taken as the immunodominant clone. CDR3 amino acid sequences were checked for sharing across subjects and were also compared against the VDJdb database and published repertoires. Using fastp at Q25 and MiXCR, TCRdb reprocessed the public reads and kept productive beta chains. All rows with the same CDR3 protein become a single entry with the most common DNA and genes. The V and J calls reflect TCRdb's pipeline rather than the authors' work. This sample gives approximately 130,000 distinct CDR3 sequences in total; nearly 40% of them show up just once. The top ten constitute about 3% of the sample.

This clonotype was obtained from a human donor with aplastic anemia. The source material was sorted CD4+, CD8+, or CD8+CD57+ T cells (not recorded which) from PBMCs.

The CDR3 in this case is CSVERGSIDGYTF. The nucleotides read TGCAGCGTTGAACGGGGATCAATTGATGGCTACACCTTC. The chain links TRBV29-1 with TRBJ1-2, with no confident D gene call. The germline V gene supplies CDR1 SQVTM and CDR2 ANQGSEA. Spanning cysteine to phenylalanine, the CDR3 consists of 13 amino acids. Just CDR3 DNA is preserved here, 39 bases in frame from base 1. The V and J ends are trimmed by 2 bases and 6 bases, leaving 13 bases between them.